The subject of this entry is one T cell receptor beta chain. The V gene lost 0 bases and the J gene lost 2 bases, with 6 bases spanning the gap. Germline V lookup: CDR1 SGHRS, CDR2 YFSETQ. The CDR3 totals 13 residues. This record belongs to a study of T cell changes during pregnancy in multiple sclerosis. Here immunoSEQ multiplex PCR was the method, and the copy in TCRdb shows in-frame clones only, minus some. Found here are about 52,000 clones, 85% to 95% of them singletons; the top ten hold roughly 0.71%. The chain has TRBV5-1 and TRBJ2-7, with D unresolved. The TCR originated in a female donor with multiple sclerosis, enrolled in a pregnancy study. The source material was CD4+ T cells from peripheral blood mononuclear cells, sampled in the third trimester of pregnancy. The chain's CDR3 is CASSLGPAYEQYF. As DNA, the CDR3 is TGCGCCAGCAGCTTGGGGCCCGCCTACGAGCAGTACTTC.